This T cell receptor beta chain was obtained from a study of identical twins. CDR1 and CDR2 from the germline V gene are SQVTM and ANQGSEA. The CDR3 sequence is 13 residues long. V lost 5 bases and J 3 bases, leaving 11 bases between the germline ends. Many counts were recorded for this clonotype. Via MiXCR, TCRdb re-called the 5' RACE reads, giving one row per CDR3 protein. Here the sample spans about 250,000 distinct CDR3 sequences, about 8.5% being singletons. These data were also reused for a study on yellow fever vaccine responses in identical twins.

The sequenced sample was CD8+ T cells sorted from blood. This clonotype originated in a woman aged 18-29 years in good health. The V and J genes are TRBV29-1 and TRBJ2-4; D gene uncertain. CDR3 in amino acids: CSVRVINKNIQYF. The CDR3 bases are TGCAGCGTTCGAGTGATAAACAAAAACATTCAGTACTTC.